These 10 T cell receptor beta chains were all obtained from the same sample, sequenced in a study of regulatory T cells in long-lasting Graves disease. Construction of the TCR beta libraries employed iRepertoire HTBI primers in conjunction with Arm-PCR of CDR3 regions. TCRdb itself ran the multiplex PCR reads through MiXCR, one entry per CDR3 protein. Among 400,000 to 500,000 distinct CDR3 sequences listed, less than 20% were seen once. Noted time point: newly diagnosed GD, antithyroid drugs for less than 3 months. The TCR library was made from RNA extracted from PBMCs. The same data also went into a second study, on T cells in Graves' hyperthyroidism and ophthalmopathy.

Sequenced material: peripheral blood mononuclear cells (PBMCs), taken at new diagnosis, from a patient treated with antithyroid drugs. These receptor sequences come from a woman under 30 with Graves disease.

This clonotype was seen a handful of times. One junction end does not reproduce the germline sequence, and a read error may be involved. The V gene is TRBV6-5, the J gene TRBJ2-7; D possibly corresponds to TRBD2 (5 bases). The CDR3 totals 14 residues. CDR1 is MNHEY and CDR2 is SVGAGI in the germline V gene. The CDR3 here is CASSYFGVRYGQYF. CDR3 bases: TGTGCCAGCAGTTATTTCGGGGTTCGCTACGGGCAGTACTTC.

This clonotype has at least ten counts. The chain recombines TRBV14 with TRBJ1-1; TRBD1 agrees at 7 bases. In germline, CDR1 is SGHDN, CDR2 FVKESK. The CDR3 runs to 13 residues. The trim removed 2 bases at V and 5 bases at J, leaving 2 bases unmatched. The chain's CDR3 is CASSQWGQTEAFF. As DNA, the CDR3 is TGTGCCAGCAGCCAATGGGGACAGACTGAAGCTTTCTTT.

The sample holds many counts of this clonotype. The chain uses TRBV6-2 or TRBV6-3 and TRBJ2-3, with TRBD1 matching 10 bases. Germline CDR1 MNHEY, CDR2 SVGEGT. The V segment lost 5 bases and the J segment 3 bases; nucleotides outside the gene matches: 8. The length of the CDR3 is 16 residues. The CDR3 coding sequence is TGTGCCAGCAGTCTAACCGGGACAGGGGCAACAGATACGCAGTATTTT. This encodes CASSLTGTGATDTQYF.

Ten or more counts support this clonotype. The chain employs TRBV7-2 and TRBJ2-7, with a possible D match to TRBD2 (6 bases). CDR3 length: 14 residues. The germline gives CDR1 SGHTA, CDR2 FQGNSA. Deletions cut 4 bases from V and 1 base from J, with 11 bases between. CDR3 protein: CASSSIAASYEQYF. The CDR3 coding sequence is TGTGCCAGCAGCTCAATAGCGGCATCCTACGAGCAGTACTTC.

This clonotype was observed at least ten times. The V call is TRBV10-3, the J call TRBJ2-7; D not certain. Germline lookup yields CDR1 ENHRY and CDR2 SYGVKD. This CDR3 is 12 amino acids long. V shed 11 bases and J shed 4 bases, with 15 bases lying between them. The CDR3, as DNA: TGTGCCTCAGGTGGGCCGGTGTACGAGCAGTACTTC. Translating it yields CASGGPVYEQYF.

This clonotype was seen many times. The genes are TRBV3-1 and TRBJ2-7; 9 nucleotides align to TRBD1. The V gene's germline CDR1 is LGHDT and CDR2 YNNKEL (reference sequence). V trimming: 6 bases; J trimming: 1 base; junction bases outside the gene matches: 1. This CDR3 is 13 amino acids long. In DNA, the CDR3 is TGTGCCAGCAGGGGACAGGGTTCCTACGAGCAGTACTTC. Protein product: CASRGQGSYEQYF.

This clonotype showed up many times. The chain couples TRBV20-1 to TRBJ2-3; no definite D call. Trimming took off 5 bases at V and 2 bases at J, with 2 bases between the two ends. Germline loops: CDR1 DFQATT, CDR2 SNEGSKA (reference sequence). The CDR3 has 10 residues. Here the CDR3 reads CSAFTDTQYF. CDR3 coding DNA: TGCAGTGCTTTCACAGATACGCAGTATTTT.

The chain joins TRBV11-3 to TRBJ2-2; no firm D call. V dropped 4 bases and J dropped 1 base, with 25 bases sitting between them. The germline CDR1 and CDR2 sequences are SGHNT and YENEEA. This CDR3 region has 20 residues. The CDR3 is CASSSRRTRYSGLNTGELFF. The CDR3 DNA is TGTGCCAGCAGCTCCCGTCGGACGCGGTACTCAGGCTTGAACACCGGGGAGCTGTTTTTT.

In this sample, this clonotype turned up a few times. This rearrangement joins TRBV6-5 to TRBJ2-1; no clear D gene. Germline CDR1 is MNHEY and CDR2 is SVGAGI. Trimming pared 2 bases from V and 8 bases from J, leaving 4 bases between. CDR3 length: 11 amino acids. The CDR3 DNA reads TGTGCCAGCAGTTACATGGATGAGCAGTTCTTC. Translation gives CASSYMDEQFF.

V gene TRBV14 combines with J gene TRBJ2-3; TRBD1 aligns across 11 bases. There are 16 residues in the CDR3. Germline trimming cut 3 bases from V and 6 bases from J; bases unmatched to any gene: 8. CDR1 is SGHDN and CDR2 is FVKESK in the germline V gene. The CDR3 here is CASSHGTGGTRDTQYF. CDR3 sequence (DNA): TGTGCCAGCAGCCACGGGACAGGGGGGACTCGCGATACGCAGTATTTT.